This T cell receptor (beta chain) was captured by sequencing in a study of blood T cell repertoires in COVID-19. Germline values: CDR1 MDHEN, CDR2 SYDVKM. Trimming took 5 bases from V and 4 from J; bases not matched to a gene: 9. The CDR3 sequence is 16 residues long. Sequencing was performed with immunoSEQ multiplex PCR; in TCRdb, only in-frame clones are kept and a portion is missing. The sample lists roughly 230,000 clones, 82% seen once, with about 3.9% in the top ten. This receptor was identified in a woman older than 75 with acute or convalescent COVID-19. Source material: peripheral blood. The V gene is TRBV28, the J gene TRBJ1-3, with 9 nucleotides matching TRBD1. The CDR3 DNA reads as TGTGCCAGCAGTACCCCACAGGGGGCCCACGGAAACACCATATATTTT. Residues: CASSTPQGAHGNTIYF.